One sample yielded the 12 T cell receptor beta chains listed below, sequenced in a study of technical replicates of blood from several donors. Data came from immunoSEQ multiplex PCR; TCRdb stores just in-frame clones and leaves some out. There are about 73,000 clones in the sample; 90% to 95% occur only once, and roughly 4.5% lies in the top ten. The sequencing sample was made of PBMCs. The origin of the receptors is a human donor in good health. Some clones in this sample may be carry-over from other donors' samples.

The rearrangement joins TRBV4-3 to TRBJ1-2, with 9 positions matching TRBD1. This CDR3 has 15 amino acids. CDR1 is LGHNA and CDR2 is YSLEER in the germline V gene. The V and J ends lost 2 bases and 3 bases, in that order; junction bases with no gene match: 4. The CDR3 reads CASSQPGQGYYGYTF. The CDR3 nucleotides are TGCGCCAGCAGCCAACCGGGACAGGGATACTATGGCTACACCTTC.

This clone was observed a single time. J is TRBJ2-2 and V is TRBV19; a weak D match, TRBD1 (6 bases). This CDR3 is built from 12 residues. The ends were cut back, 9 bases at V and 4 bases at J, with 9 bases in the middle. The germline V gene encodes CDR1 LNHDA and CDR2 SQIVND (reference sequence). CDR3 DNA: TGTGCCAGCCAGGGGTCCACCGGGGAGCTGTTTTTT. It encodes CASQGSTGELFF.

The CDR3 is CASMGGRRNEQFF. CDR3 in DNA: TGTGCCAGCATGGGGGGTCGAAGAAATGAGCAGTTCTTC. V and J are TRBV2 and TRBJ2-1, with D perhaps matching TRBD2 (6 bases). The CDR3 runs 13 residues. The ends were cut back, 7 bases at V and 7 bases at J, with 14 bases in the middle. The V gene's germline CDR1 is SNHLY and CDR2 FYNNEI.

The chain couples TRBV27 to TRBJ2-1; D possibly corresponds to TRBD1 (5 bases). This CDR3 is built from 15 residues. The V end was cut by 3 bases, the J end by 3 bases, with 12 bases between. Germline CDR1 is MNHEY and CDR2 is SMNVEV (reference sequence). The CDR3 reads CASSFRVDSYNEQFF. The CDR3 nucleotides read TGTGCCAGCAGTTTTCGGGTCGACAGCTACAATGAGCAGTTCTTC.

A few counts support this clone. The chain combines TRBV10-3 with TRBJ1-1; the match to TRBD1 covers 7 bases. CDR1 and CDR2 from the germline V gene are ENHRY and SYGVKD. The CDR3 totals 14 residues. V lost 3 bases and J lost 9; bases outside the gene matches: 10. The CDR3 loop reads CAISEGGAGSKAFF. The CDR3 bases are TGTGCCATCAGTGAAGGGGGCGCCGGGTCGAAAGCTTTCTTT.

This CDR3 is CASSDIQGRSYNEQFF. The CDR3 DNA sequence: TGTGCCAGCAGTGACATACAGGGCCGCTCCTACAATGAGCAGTTCTTC. V usage is TRBV6-1 and J usage is TRBJ2-1, with a tentative D call TRBD1 (6 bases). Trimming pared 3 bases from V and 0 bases from J, leaving 12 bases between. Germline values: CDR1 MNHNS, CDR2 SASEGT. The CDR3 has 16 residues.

This chain links TRBV7-8 with TRBJ1-5; the D gene is possibly TRBD1 (6 bases). Germline V gene sequence: CDR1 SGHVS, CDR2 FQNEAQ. Trimming left V 9 bases short and J 3 bases short, with 12 bases between. The CDR3 spans 13 residues. CDR3 residues: CASGRDTNQPQHF. CDR3 nucleotide sequence: TGTGCCAGTGGCCGGGACACCAATCAGCCCCAGCATTTT.

The chain combines TRBV5-4 with TRBJ2-2; D is possibly TRBD2 (7 bases). The germline gives CDR1 SGHNT, CDR2 YYREEE (reference sequence). The V gene lost 4 bases and the J gene lost 7 bases, with 17 bases spanning the gap. The CDR3 totals 15 residues. The CDR3, as DNA: TGTGCCAGCAGCCCGCAGGCGGGGGCCGACGGGGAGCTGTTTTTT. Encoded protein: CASSPQAGADGELFF.

The CDR3 here is CASSPRVNTGELFF. As DNA, the CDR3 is TGTGCCAGCAGTCCCCGAGTGAACACCGGGGAGCTGTTTTTT. The chain combines TRBV6-5 with TRBJ2-2; D ambiguous. The CDR3 loop spans 14 amino acids. The V end was cut by 5 bases, the J end by 1 base, with 8 bases between. Germline loops: CDR1 MNHEY, CDR2 SVGAGI.

The gene calls are TRBV4-3 and TRBJ1-1; 8 nucleotides line up with TRBD1. Germline V CDR1 and CDR2: LGHNA, YSLEER. The CDR3 covers 18 residues. Trimming at V came to 0 bases and at J to 0 bases, leaving 9 bases not matched to a gene. CDR3 loop: CASSQDPDRVIMNTEAFF. CDR3 sequence (DNA): TGCGCCAGCAGCCAAGACCCGGACAGGGTCATCATGAACACTGAAGCTTTCTTT.

The J gene is TRBJ1-2, the V gene TRBV19; 12 bases align to TRBD1. There are 16 residues in the CDR3. Germline V gene lookup returns CDR1 LNHDA and CDR2 SQIVND (reference sequence). V was pared by 6 bases and J by 5 bases, with 10 bases of the junction left unmatched. CDR3 amino acids: CASSPEGQGARYGYTF. The CDR3 DNA reads TGTGCCAGTAGCCCGGAGGGACAGGGGGCCCGGTATGGCTACACCTTC.

The rearrangement joins TRBV5-1 to TRBJ1-3; D is unresolved. This CDR3 comprises 14 residues. The germline CDR1 and CDR2 sequences are SGHRS and YFSETQ. The ends were cut back, 5 bases at V and 3 bases at J, with 12 bases in the middle. Written as DNA, the CDR3 is TGCGCCAGCAGGCCAGACAACGGTGGAAACACCATATATTTT. Translating it yields CASRPDNGGNTIYF.